The clone carrying this T cell receptor beta chain has a handful of counts. Libraries were prepared by immunoSEQ multiplex PCR; TCRdb keeps only in-frame clonotypes and omits some of them. The sample has 200,000 or so clones; around nine tenths are singletons. V lost 8 bases, J lost 11 bases, and 12 bases stayed unmatched. Germline assignment: CDR1 KGHSH and CDR2 LQKENI. This CDR3 has 13 amino acids. These data belong to a study of blood T cell repertoires in COVID-19. Material for sequencing was PBMCs or T cells enriched from blood (not recorded which). This chain joins TRBV18 and TRBJ1-3; 7 nucleotides line up with TRBD1. The TCR sequence derives from a man between 25 and 39 years old in a cohort exposed to, infected with or recovered from COVID-19 (not recorded which). DNA for the CDR3: TGTGCCAGCCTGAGGGGACAGCAAGAGCCCATATATTTT. It yields the protein CASLRGQQEPIYF.